The clone carrying this T cell receptor (beta chain) was recorded a few times. What it recognizes is unknown. This sample is part of a study of blood T cells in healthy people across ages. Notes on the study in general: The unknown donor CMV status may have confounded expanded clonotype changes. Since the PBMCs were unsorted, naive and antigen-experienced cells could not be conclusively compared.

Next came a second PCR, run for about 6 to 12 cycles, which used a sample-barcoded 5' primer along with a J-beta primer mix. Every cDNA molecule carried a tag from a template-switch adaptor bearing 12 random nucleotides. CDR3-containing paired-end reads numbering at least 2.5 million came from each sample. TCRdb reprocessed the 5' RACE reads with MiXCR, giving one entry per CDR3 protein. The sample has 1.6 million or so distinct CDR3 sequences; approximately 32% are singletons. CDR3 size: 15 residues. Unmatched junction bases numbered 7, after V lost 0 bases and J lost 3 bases. Germline assignment: CDR1 DFQATT and CDR2 SNEGSKA (reference sequence).

Sequenced input: blood. The TCR sequence derives from a woman under 40 in good health. V gene TRBV20-1 combines with J gene TRBJ2-5, with 7 nucleotides matching TRBD1. In DNA form, the CDR3 reads TGCAGTGCTAGAGATCAGGGACAGACAAAAGAGACCCAGTACTTC. The encoded protein is CSARDQGQTKETQYF.